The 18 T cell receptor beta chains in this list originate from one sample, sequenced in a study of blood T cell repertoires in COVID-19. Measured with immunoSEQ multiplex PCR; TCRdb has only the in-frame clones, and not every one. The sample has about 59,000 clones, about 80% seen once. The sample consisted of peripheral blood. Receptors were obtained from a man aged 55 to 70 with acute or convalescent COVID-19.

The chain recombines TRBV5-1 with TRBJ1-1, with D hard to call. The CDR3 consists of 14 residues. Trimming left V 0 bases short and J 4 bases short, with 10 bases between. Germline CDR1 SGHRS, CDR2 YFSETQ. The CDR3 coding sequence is TGCGCCAGCAGCTTGGAGTCGAGCGGCACTGAAGCTTTCTTT. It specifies CASSLESSGTEAFF.

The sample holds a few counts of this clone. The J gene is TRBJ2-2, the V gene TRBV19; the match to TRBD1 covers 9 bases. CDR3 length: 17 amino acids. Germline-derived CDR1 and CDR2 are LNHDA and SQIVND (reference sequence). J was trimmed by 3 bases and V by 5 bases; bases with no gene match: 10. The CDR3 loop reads CASSVTGTGWDTGELFF. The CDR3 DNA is TGTGCCAGTAGTGTCACCGGGACAGGGTGGGACACCGGGGAGCTGTTTTTT. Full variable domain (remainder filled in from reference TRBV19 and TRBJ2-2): DGGITQSPKYLFRKEGQNVTLSCEQNLNHDAMYWYRQDPGQGLRLIYYSQIVNDFQKGDIAEGYSVSREKKESFPLTVTSAQKNPTAFYLCASSVTGTGWDTGELFFGEGSRLTVL.

CDR3 amino acids: CASSQTPGTGSDRAFF. CDR3 DNA: TGCGCCAGCAGCCAAACACCAGGAACAGGCTCAGATAGAGCTTTCTTT. The genes are TRBV4-3 and TRBJ1-1, with TRBD1 as a possible D gene (5 bases). The CDR3 spans 16 residues. V lost 2 bases and J lost 10, with 23 bases in between. Germline CDR1 reads LGHNA; CDR2 reads YSLEER.

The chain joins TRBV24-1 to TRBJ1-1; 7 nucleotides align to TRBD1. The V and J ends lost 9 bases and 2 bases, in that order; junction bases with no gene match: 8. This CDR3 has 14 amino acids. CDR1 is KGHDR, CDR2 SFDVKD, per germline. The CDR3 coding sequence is TGTGCCACCTCAGCAGGGGGGTTTAACACTGAAGCTTTCTTT. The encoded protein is CATSAGGFNTEAFF.

The CDR3 nucleotides read TGTGCCAGCAGTGAAGTACAGGGAGCGGAGACCCAGTACTTC. Amino acid sequence: CASSEVQGAETQYF. The genes are TRBV2 and TRBJ2-5, with D possibly being TRBD1 (6 bases). The CDR3 sequence is 14 residues long. Germline loops: CDR1 SNHLY, CDR2 FYNNEI. Trimming stripped 1 base from V and 5 bases from J, with 11 bases between.

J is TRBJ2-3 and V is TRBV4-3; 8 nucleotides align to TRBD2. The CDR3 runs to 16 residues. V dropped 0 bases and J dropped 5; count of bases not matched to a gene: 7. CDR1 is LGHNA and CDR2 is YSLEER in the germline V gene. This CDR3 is CASSQDYGRAKDTQYF. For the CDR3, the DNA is TGCGCCAGCAGCCAAGATTACGGGAGGGCCAAAGATACGCAGTATTTT.

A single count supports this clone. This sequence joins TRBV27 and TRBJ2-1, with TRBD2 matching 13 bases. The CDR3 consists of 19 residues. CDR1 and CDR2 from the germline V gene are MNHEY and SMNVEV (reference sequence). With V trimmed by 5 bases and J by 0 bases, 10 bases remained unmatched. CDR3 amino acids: CASSTPGLAGKSSYNEQFF. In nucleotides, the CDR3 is TGTGCCAGCAGTACCCCGGGACTAGCGGGGAAAAGCTCCTACAATGAGCAGTTCTTC.

Written as DNA, the CDR3 is TGTGCCAGCAGCCGCCGACAAACAACTAATGAAAAACTGTTTTTT. Residues: CASSRRQTTNEKLFF. The chain couples TRBV14 to TRBJ1-4; D is unclear. V lost 4 bases, J lost 0 bases, and 9 bases lay in between. Per germline, CDR1 SGHDN and CDR2 FVKESK. The CDR3 is made up of 15 amino acids.

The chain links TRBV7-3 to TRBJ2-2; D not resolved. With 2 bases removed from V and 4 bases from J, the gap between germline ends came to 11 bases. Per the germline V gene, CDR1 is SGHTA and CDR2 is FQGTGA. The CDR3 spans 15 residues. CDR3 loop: CASSLGPQFTGELFF. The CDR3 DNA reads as TGTGCCAGCAGCTTAGGTCCACAGTTCACCGGGGAGCTGTTTTTT.

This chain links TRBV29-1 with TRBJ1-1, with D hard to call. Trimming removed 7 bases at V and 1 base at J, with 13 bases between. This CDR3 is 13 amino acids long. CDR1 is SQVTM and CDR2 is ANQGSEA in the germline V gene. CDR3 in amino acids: CSGAEGTNTEAFF. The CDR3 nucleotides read TGCAGCGGTGCAGAGGGCACGAACACTGAAGCTTTCTTT.

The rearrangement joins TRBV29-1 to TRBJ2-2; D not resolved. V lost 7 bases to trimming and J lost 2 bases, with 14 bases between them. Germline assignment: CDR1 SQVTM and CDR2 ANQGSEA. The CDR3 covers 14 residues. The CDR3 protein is CSAKSQLNTGELFF. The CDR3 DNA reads TGCAGCGCAAAAAGCCAACTCAACACCGGGGAGCTGTTTTTT.

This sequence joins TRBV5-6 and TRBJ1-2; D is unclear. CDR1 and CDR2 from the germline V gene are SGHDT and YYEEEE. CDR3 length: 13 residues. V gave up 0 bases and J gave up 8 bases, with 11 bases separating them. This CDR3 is CASSLVSLVGYTF. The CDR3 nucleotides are TGTGCCAGCAGCTTGGTCTCCCTAGTAGGCTACACCTTC.

The CDR3 protein is CSAPQRTEAFF. The CDR3 DNA is TGCAGTGCGCCGCAGCGCACTGAAGCTTTCTTT. The chain is built from TRBV20-1 and TRBJ1-1; D ambiguous. Per the germline V gene, CDR1 is DFQATT and CDR2 is SNEGSKA (reference sequence). V lost 6 bases and J 4 bases, leaving 9 bases between the germline ends. The CDR3 has 11 residues.

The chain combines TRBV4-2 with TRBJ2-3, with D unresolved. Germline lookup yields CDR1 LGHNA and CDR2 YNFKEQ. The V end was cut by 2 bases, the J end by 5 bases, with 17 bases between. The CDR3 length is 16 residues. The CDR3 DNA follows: TGTGCCAGCAGCCAAAATCTCCAGTCTACGGGAGATACGCAGTATTTT. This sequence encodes CASSQNLQSTGDTQYF.

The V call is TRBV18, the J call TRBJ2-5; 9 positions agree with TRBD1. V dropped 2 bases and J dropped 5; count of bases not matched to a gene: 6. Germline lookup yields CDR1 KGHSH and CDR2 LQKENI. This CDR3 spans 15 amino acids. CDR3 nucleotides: TGTGCCAGCTCACCAATACAGGGGGCTTCTGAGACCCAGTACTTC. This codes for CASSPIQGASETQYF.

This CDR3 is CASSPRKEGKLFF. The CDR3 region has the DNA TGTGCCAGCTCACCTCGTAAGGAGGGAAAACTGTTTTTT. This chain links TRBV18 with TRBJ1-4; D is undetermined. Germline values: CDR1 KGHSH, CDR2 LQKENI. The V gene lost 3 bases and the J gene lost 10 bases, with 12 bases spanning the gap. CDR3 length: 13 residues.

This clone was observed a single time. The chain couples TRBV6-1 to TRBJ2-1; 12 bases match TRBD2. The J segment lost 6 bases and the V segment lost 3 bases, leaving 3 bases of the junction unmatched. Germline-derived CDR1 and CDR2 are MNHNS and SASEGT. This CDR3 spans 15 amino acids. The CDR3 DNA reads TGTGCCAGCAGTGAGACTAGCGGGAGTCTCAATGAGCAGTTCTTC. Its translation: CASSETSGSLNEQFF.

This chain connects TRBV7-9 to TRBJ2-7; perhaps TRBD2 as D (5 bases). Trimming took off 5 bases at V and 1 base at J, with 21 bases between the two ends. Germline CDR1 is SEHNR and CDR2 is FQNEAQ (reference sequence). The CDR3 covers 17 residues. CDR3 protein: CASSVRAPSRGSYEQYF. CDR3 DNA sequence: TGTGCCAGCAGCGTTCGGGCACCGTCTCGAGGGTCCTACGAGCAGTACTTC.